This entry features one T cell receptor (beta chain) sequence. This sample is part of a study of blood T cell repertoires in COVID-19. The wider study: The study drew acute and convalescent COVID-19 samples from the United States, Italy and Spain.

As handled by the study authors: Reference gene primer amplification gave nucleated cell count estimates. Generated by immunoSEQ multiplex PCR, the TCRdb table keeps only in-frame clones and is missing some. V and J calls and clone size are copied from that table; D and trimming were computed from the DNA. The sample lists over 140,000 clones, around 81% occurring once. V was trimmed by 7 bases and J by 2 bases, leaving 14 bases between them. Germline V lookup: CDR1 MNHEY, CDR2 SMNVEV (reference sequence). This CDR3 is built from 14 residues. The TCR comes from a woman aged 55-70 years with acute or convalescent COVID-19. V usage is TRBV27 and J usage is TRBJ1-1, with a weak D call TRBD1 (6 bases). Source material: peripheral blood. CDR3 loop: CASTADSLNTEAFF. The CDR3 bases are TGTGCCAGCACCGCGGACAGCTTAAACACTGAAGCTTTCTTT.